These 12 T cell receptor beta chains originate from one sample sequenced in a study of CD8+ T cells in alopecia areata. The treatment here: oral pan-JAK inhibitor, 5-10 mg twice daily. Extracted RNA was reverse transcribed into cDNA, the sequencing template. Using immunoSEQ multiplex PCR, the repertoire was profiled, and TCRdb retains in-frame clones only, with some absent. The sample comprises approximately 170,000 clones, 60% to 70% of which are singletons, and about 0.69% rests with the top ten. The starting material was CD4+ T cells sorted from blood, obtained at week 4, from a patient treated with tofacitinib. These receptors originate from a human donor with alopecia areata.

CDR3 nucleotides: TGCAGCGTTGTTTACTGGTCCGGAGGGTCTGAAGCTTTCTTT. Protein sequence: CSVVYWSGGSEAFF. This chain connects TRBV29-1 to TRBJ1-1; D not certain. The CDR3 runs 14 residues. V lost 4 bases to trimming and J lost 6 bases, with 18 bases between them. The germline CDR1 and CDR2 sequences are SQVTM and ANQGSEA.

The CDR3 loop reads CASSEHRAEGPQHF. DNA of the CDR3: TGTGCCAGCAGTGAACACAGAGCTGAGGGTCCCCAGCATTTT. The chain employs TRBV2 and TRBJ1-5; D unclear. Germline values: CDR1 SNHLY, CDR2 FYNNEI. The V end was cut by 2 bases, the J end by 10 bases, with 15 bases between. This CDR3 is 14 amino acids long.

The table lists this clone with a few counts. The V call is TRBV23-1, the J call TRBJ2-1; D unclear. TRBV23-1 counts as an open reading frame of uncertain function. With 2 bases removed from V and 0 bases from J, the gap between germline ends came to 26 bases. This CDR3 comprises 21 residues. The CDR3 here is CASSQPWTNHRALSSYNEQFF. The CDR3 DNA follows: TGCGCCAGCAGTCAACCCTGGACCAATCATAGGGCTCTTAGCTCCTACAATGAGCAGTTCTTC.

This clone turned up a few times. V and J are TRBV10-3 and TRBJ1-2; D unresolved. This CDR3 region has 12 residues. V shed 5 bases and J shed 2 bases, with 6 bases lying between them. Germline V gene sequence: CDR1 ENHRY, CDR2 SYGVKD. CDR3 DNA: TGTGCCATCAGTAGGGTAAACTATGGCTACACCTTC. Its protein is CAISRVNYGYTF.

This chain joins TRBV29-1 and TRBJ2-4, with D possibly matching TRBD1 (7 bases). Germline CDR1 SQVTM, CDR2 ANQGSEA. CDR3 size: 16 residues. Between the trimmed V and J ends, which lost 0 bases and 1 base, there was a span of 13 bases. The CDR3 region has the DNA TGCAGCGTTGAAGATGGAGGGGGCACGGCCAAAAACATTCAGTACTTC. This sequence encodes CSVEDGGGTAKNIQYF.

This chain links TRBV7-8 with TRBJ1-4; the D gene is possibly TRBD1 (6 bases). This CDR3 comprises 14 residues. The germline V and J ends were trimmed by 4 bases and 10 bases, with 16 bases remaining between them. The germline CDR1 and CDR2 sequences are SGHVS and FQNEAQ. The CDR3 loop is CASSSRQVIGKLFF. The CDR3 DNA reads TGTGCCAGCAGCTCCCGACAGGTGATCGGAAAACTGTTTTTT.

This clone was counted at least ten times. CDR3 region: CASSPSGDPYNEQFF. For the CDR3, the DNA is TGTGCCAGTAGTCCATCAGGGGACCCCTACAATGAGCAGTTCTTC. This chain uses TRBV19 with TRBJ2-1, with TRBD1 as a possible D gene (6 bases). The CDR3 extends over 15 amino acids. The V gene lost 5 bases and the J gene lost 2 bases, with 13 bases spanning the gap. Germline loops: CDR1 LNHDA, CDR2 SQIVND (reference sequence).

On this clone: Other DNA sequences within the sample encode an identical CDR3. The genes are TRBV30 and TRBJ2-1; D remains ambiguous. The CDR3 is 10 amino acids. The ends were cut back, 0 bases at V and 7 bases at J, with 1 base in the middle. Germline V gene data show CDR1 as GTSNPN and CDR2 as SVGIG (reference sequence). The CDR3 bases are TGTGCCTGGAGTGTGAATGAGCAGTTCTTC. Its protein product is CAWSVNEQFF.

This chain uses TRBV30 with TRBJ2-7; D uncertain. The CDR3 has 13 amino acids. Between the trimmed V and J ends, which lost 1 base and 3 bases, there was a span of 10 bases. Germline V gives CDR1 GTSNPN, CDR2 SVGIG (reference sequence). CDR3 in amino acids: CAWSGNLHYEQYF. The CDR3 coding sequence is TGTGCCTGGAGTGGGAACCTTCACTACGAGCAGTACTTC.

This rearrangement joins TRBV7-8 to TRBJ2-5; 7 nucleotides line up with TRBD2. V lost 4 bases and J lost 4; bases outside the gene matches: 12. In germline, CDR1 is SGHVS, CDR2 FQNEAQ. This CDR3 has 16 residues. Written as DNA, the CDR3 is TGTGCCAGCAGCTCCCCACGCGGGAGAGGAGGAGAGACCCAGTACTTC. It specifies CASSSPRGRGGETQYF. Based on the CDR3 plus reference TRBV7-8 and TRBJ2-5, the full variable domain is GAGVSQSPRYKVAKRGQDVALRCDPISGHVSLFWYQQALGQGPEFLTYFQNEAQLDKSGLPSDRFFAERPEGSVSTLKIQRTQQEDSAVYLCASSSPRGRGGETQYFGPGTRLLVL.

This chain uses TRBV6-5 with TRBJ2-3, with 7 nucleotides matching TRBD1. The V and J ends lost 5 bases and 2 bases, in that order; junction bases with no gene match: 7. Germline lookup yields CDR1 MNHEY and CDR2 SVGAGI. This CDR3 is 15 amino acids long. CDR3 sequence reads: CASSLRTGTTDTQYF. The DNA of the CDR3 is TGTGCCAGCAGTCTCCGGACAGGCACCACAGATACGCAGTATTTT.

The chain recombines TRBV4-2 with TRBJ2-5, with 10 bases fitting TRBD2. V was clipped by 1 base and J by 5 bases; unmatched bases: 7. This CDR3 spans 16 amino acids. Germline V gene sequence: CDR1 LGHNA, CDR2 YNFKEQ. The CDR3 reads CASSQGGLAGVETQYF. The CDR3 region has the DNA TGTGCCAGCAGCCAAGGGGGGCTAGCGGGAGTTGAGACCCAGTACTTC.